This passage covers 10 T cell receptor beta chains from one sample sequenced in a study of CD8 T cells in Susac syndrome. Roughly 0.45 to 1 ug RNA was reverse transcribed with random hexamers. Using its own MiXCR run on the immunoSEQ multiplex PCR reads, TCRdb lists one record per CDR3 protein. Among 130,000 to 150,000 distinct CDR3 sequences listed, 90% to 95% were seen once. Sequenced sample: CD8+ T cells from PBMCs. These TCRs come from a human donor in good health.

The chain recombines TRBV29-1 with TRBJ2-3; D gene uncertain. This CDR3 has 13 amino acids. The germline V and J ends were trimmed by 5 bases and 0 bases, with 9 bases remaining between them. Germline V gene data show CDR1 as SQVTM and CDR2 as ANQGSEA. The CDR3 protein is CSVNGVSTDTQYF. Written as DNA, the CDR3 is TGCAGCGTTAACGGCGTGAGCACAGATACGCAGTATTTT.

This clonotype was recorded once. The chain combines TRBV4-2 with TRBJ2-1; D is perhaps TRBD1 (6 bases). CDR1 is LGHNA and CDR2 is YNFKEQ in the germline V gene. The CDR3 totals 14 residues. Trimming took 5 bases from V and 5 from J, leaving 13 bases between them. The CDR3 nucleotides are TGTGCCAGCAGCTCGAGGGGGTCGGACAATGAGCAGTTCTTC. This translates into CASSSRGSDNEQFF.

The gene calls are TRBV6-4 and TRBJ2-1; D is uncertain. V was pared by 4 bases and J by 6 bases, with 10 bases between. CDR3 length: 13 amino acids. Germline V gene lookup returns CDR1 MRHNA and CDR2 SNTAGT. The CDR3 is CASSGGDRNEQFF. CDR3 in DNA: TGTGCCAGCAGTGGGGGTGATCGCAATGAGCAGTTCTTC.

The chain carries TRBV28 and TRBJ1-2; D not resolved. The CDR3 has 15 residues. With 7 bases removed from V and 4 bases from J, the gap between germline ends came to 19 bases. Germline CDR1 and CDR2: MDHEN and SYDVKM. The CDR3 sequence: CASITPFGSTYGYTF. The CDR3 nucleotides read TGTGCCAGCATAACCCCTTTTGGCAGCACCTATGGCTACACCTTC.

The rearrangement joins TRBV11-2 to TRBJ2-3, with 9 bases matching TRBD2. Trimming cost V 0 bases and J 3 bases; bases outside gene matches: 7. The V gene's germline CDR1 is SGHAT and CDR2 FQNNGV. CDR3 length: 17 amino acids. The DNA for the CDR3 is TGTGCCAGCAGCTTAGACCCTAGCGGGATTGGGACAGATACGCAGTATTTT. Residues: CASSLDPSGIGTDTQYF.

This sequence joins TRBV29-1 and TRBJ2-1; 9 bases map to TRBD2. Germline assignment: CDR1 SQVTM and CDR2 ANQGSEA. The CDR3 spans 16 residues. Losses at the gene ends were 0 bases for V and 4 bases for J; bases not matched to a gene: 7. The CDR3 nucleotides read TGCAGCGTTGAAGATCCGGGACTAGCTGTATACAATGAGCAGTTCTTC. This codes for CSVEDPGLAVYNEQFF.

The chain links TRBV24-1 to TRBJ1-5; a possible D gene is TRBD1 (5 bases). The V and J ends lost 5 bases and 2 bases respectively, with 12 bases between them. CDR3 length: 15 residues. Germline lookup yields CDR1 KGHDR and CDR2 SFDVKD. The DNA for the CDR3 is TGTGCCACCAGTGCGGGACGATGGGGCAATCAGCCCCAGCATTTT. The encoded protein is CATSAGRWGNQPQHF.

This clonotype appeared a single time. The genes are TRBV29-1 and TRBJ2-1; 9 bases map to TRBD1. The CDR3 covers 16 residues. Looked up from germline, CDR1 is SQVTM and CDR2 is ANQGSEA. V was pared by 4 bases and J by 3 bases, with 10 bases of the junction left unmatched. The CDR3, as DNA: TGCAGCGTTGCTACCGGGACAGGGCTTTTCTACAATGAGCAGTTCTTC. Translation: CSVATGTGLFYNEQFF.

The CDR3: CASSSGRRTDTQYF. CDR3 in DNA: TGTGCCAGCAGCTCTGGCAGGCGCACAGATACGCAGTATTTT. The rearrangement uses TRBV5-6 and TRBJ2-3; D unresolved. V shed 3 bases and J shed 1 base, with 9 bases lying between them. Germline V lookup: CDR1 SGHDT, CDR2 YYEEEE. This CDR3 has 14 amino acids.

The chain has TRBV28 and TRBJ2-1; 8 bases line up with TRBD2. V dropped 1 base and J dropped 8; count of bases not matched to a gene: 4. The CDR3 has 14 amino acids. Germline CDR1 and CDR2: MDHEN and SYDVKM. The CDR3 is CASSLSSTSDEQFF. The CDR3 nucleotides are TGTGCCAGCAGTTTATCGTCGACTAGCGATGAGCAGTTCTTC.